This T cell receptor beta chain is from a study of T cell repertoires in cytomegalovirus infection. About the research overall: CMV infection plus the matching HLA type was flagged by public TCR beta signatures. Study-wide points: HLA-C-restricted CMV-specific TCR beta clonotypes were dominant in the ex vivo response. Cumulative public TCR beta family frequency identified carriers of CMV plus the relevant HLA.

In regard to this clonotype: Antigen: not known.

The CDR3 consists of 12 residues. Per germline, CDR1 SQVTM and CDR2 ANQGSEA. V lost 2 bases to trimming and J lost 9 bases; unmatched junction nucleotides: 3. TCRdb re-analysed the reads in MiXCR, keeping a single row per CDR3 protein. In the table there are hundreds of thousands of distinct CDR3 sequences, less than 25% of which are singletons. This sequence was found in a human donor in good health (CMV status not recorded). Some clones in this sample may be carry-over from other donors' samples. The genes are TRBV29-1 and TRBJ1-4; TRBD1 matches at 7 bases. Material: CD8+ T cells from PBMCs. The CDR3 loop reads CSVETTGKKLFF. The CDR3 DNA reads as TGCAGCGTTGAAACGACAGGGAAAAAACTGTTTTTT.